This T cell receptor beta chain appears in the sequencing data of a study of blood T cell repertoires in COVID-19. Study in general: The origin of the acute and convalescent COVID-19 samples was the United States, Italy and Spain. The cDNA or gDNA used as material had been derived from T cells, B-cell-depleted T cells, or PBMCs.

Per germline, CDR1 SGHRS and CDR2 YFSETQ. The CDR3 sequence is 15 residues long. V was shortened by 2 bases and J by 4 bases, with 15 bases between the two germline ends. Under the authors' procedure: How many nucleated cells were present was estimated from reference gene primer amplification. Assay: immunoSEQ multiplex PCR; the TCRdb copy retains only in-frame clones and omits some. D and trimming were read from the DNA, whereas the V and J calls and clone size are those reported in that table. The data hold roughly 91,000 clones, with roughly 86% observed a single time. The chain couples TRBV5-1 to TRBJ1-2, with D perhaps matching TRBD1 (5 bases). This TCR came from a woman older than 75 with acute or convalescent COVID-19. The sample was peripheral blood. This chain's CDR3 is CASSLSGTEIYGYTF. As DNA, the CDR3 is TGCGCCAGCAGCTTATCCGGGACTGAGATCTATGGCTACACCTTC.